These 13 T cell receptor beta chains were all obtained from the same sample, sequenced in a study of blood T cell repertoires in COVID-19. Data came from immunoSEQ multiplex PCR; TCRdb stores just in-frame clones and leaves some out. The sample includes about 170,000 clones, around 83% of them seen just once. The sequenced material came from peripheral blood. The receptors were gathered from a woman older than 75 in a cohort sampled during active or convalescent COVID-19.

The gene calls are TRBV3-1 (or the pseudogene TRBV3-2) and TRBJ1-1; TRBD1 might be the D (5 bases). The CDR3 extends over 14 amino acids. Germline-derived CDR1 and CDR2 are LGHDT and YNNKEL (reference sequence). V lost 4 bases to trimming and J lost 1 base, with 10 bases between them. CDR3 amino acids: CASSPGLRNTEAFF. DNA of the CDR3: TGTGCCAGCAGCCCGGGACTCCGGAACACTGAAGCTTTCTTT.

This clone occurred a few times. The DNA of the CDR3 is TGTGCCACCAGTGAGTCCGGGACTTCAATGAGTGAAAAACTGTTTTTT. Protein product: CATSESGTSMSEKLFF. The rearrangement joins TRBV24-1 to TRBJ1-4; D may be TRBD1 (5 bases). Trimming removed 4 bases at V and 7 bases at J, with 18 bases between. The germline V gene has CDR1 KGHDR and CDR2 SFDVKD. The CDR3 consists of 16 residues.

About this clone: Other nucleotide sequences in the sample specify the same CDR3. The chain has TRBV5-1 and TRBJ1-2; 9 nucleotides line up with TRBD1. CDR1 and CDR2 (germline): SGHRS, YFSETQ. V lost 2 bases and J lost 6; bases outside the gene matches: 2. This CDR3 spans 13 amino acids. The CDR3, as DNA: TGCGCCAGCAGCTTACAGGGGGCCGATGGCTACACCTTC. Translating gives CASSLQGADGYTF.

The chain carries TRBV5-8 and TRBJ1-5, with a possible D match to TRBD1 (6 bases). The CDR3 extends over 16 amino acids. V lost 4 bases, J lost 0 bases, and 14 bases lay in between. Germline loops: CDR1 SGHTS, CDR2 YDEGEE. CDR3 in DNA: TGTGCCAGCAGCGGCAGGGGAAGCTATAGCAATCAGCCCCAGCATTTT. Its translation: CASSGRGSYSNQPQHF.

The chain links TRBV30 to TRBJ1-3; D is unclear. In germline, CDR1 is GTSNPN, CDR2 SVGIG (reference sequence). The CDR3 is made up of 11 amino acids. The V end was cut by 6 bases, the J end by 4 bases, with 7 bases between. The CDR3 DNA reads TGTGCCTGTAGCCCAGGAAACACCATATATTTT. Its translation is CACSPGNTIYF.

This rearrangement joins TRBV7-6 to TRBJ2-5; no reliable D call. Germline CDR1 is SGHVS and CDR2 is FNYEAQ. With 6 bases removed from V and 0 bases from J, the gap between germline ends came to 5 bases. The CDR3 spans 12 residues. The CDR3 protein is CASSSYQETQYF. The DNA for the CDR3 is TGTGCCAGCAGTTCGTACCAAGAGACCCAGTACTTC.

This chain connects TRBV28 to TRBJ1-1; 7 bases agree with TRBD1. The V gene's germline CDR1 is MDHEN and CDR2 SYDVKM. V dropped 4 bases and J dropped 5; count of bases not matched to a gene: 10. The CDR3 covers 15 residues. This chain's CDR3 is CASSSGHRGGTEAFF. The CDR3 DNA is TGTGCCAGCAGTTCAGGACACAGGGGTGGGACTGAAGCTTTCTTT.

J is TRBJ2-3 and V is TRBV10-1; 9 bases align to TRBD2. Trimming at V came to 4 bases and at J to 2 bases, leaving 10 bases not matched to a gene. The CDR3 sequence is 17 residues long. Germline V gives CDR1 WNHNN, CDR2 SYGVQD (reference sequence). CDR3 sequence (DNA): TGCGCCAGCAGTGGGGCTCTAGCGGGGTTGGCCACAGATACGCAGTATTTT. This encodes CASSGALAGLATDTQYF.

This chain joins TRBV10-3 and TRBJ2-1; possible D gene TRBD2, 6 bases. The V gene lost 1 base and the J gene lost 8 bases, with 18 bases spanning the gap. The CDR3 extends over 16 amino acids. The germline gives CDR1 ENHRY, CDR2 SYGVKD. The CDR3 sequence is CAISEFVAATTDEQFF. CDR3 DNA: TGTGCCATCAGTGAGTTCGTAGCGGCTACTACGGATGAGCAGTTCTTC.

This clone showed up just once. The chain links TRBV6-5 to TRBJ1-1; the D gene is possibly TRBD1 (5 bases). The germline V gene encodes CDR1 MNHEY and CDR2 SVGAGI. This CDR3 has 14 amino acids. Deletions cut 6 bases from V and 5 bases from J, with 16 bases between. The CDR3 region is CASSPWGRSTEAFF. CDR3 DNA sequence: TGTGCCAGCAGCCCGTGGGGGAGGAGTACTGAAGCTTTCTTT.

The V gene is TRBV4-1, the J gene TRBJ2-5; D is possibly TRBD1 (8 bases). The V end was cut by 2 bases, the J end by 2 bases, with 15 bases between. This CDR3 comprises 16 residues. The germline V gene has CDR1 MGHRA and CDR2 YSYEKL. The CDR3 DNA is TGCGCCAGCAGCCAACTAGGACAGGGAGGGCAAGAGACCCAGTACTTC. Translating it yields CASSQLGQGGQETQYF.

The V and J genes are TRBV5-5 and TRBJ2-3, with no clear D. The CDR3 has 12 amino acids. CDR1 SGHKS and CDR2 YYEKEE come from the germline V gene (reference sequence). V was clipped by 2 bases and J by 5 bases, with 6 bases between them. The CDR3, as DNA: TGTGCCAGCAGCTTCCCCGGAGATACGCAGTATTTT. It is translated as CASSFPGDTQYF.

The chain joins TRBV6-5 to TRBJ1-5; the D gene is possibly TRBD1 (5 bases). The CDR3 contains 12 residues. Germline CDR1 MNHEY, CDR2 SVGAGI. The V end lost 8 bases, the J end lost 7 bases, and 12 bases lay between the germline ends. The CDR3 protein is CASRGNWQPQHF. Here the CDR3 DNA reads TGTGCCAGCCGGGGGAACTGGCAGCCCCAGCATTTT.